This note documents a single TCR beta chain sequence. Its antigen remains unknown. Germline-derived CDR1 and CDR2 are MNHEY and SVGAGI. V shed 6 bases and J shed 2 bases, with 8 bases lying between them. The CDR3 extends over 13 amino acids. The sample originates from a study of cytomegalovirus exposure and HLA in healthy donors. Study conclusions and caveats: Most TCR sequences were seen very rarely across donors, but some public TCRs occurred in many.

The PCR employed 60 Vbeta primers together with 13 Jbeta primers. Sequencing was performed with immunoSEQ multiplex PCR; in TCRdb, only in-frame clones are kept and a portion is missing. This listing includes approximately 180,000 clones. This TCR was sampled from a man younger than 45 in good health and CMV-seronegative. Sequenced input: PBMCs. The rearrangement links TRBV6-5 to TRBJ2-4; no clear D gene. CDR3 nucleotide sequence: TGTGCCAGCAGGCAGATTACCAAAAACATTCAGTACTTC. It encodes CASRQITKNIQYF.